This T cell receptor beta chain was documented in a study of T cells in Graves' hyperthyroidism and ophthalmopathy. The investigators amplified TCR beta CDR3 regions from RNA transcripts. HTBI primers were employed in a first-round RT-PCR of the TCR CDR3. TCRdb recomputed calls from the multiplex PCR reads with MiXCR, one row per CDR3 protein. The table shows about 350,000 distinct CDR3 sequences, with roughly 19% occurring only once. The CDR3 is 14 residues long. Germline lookup yields CDR1 DFQATT and CDR2 SNEGSKA (reference sequence). V lost 7 bases and J lost 6, with 21 bases in between. Stable Graves' hyperthyroidism meant no ophthalmopathy progression within 18 months. Thyroid ultrasound, orbital computed tomography, clinical symptoms, and serum thyroxine and TRAb underpinned diagnoses. The study, taken as a whole, reports: Most clonotypes that expanded in the thyroid above 0.001 also showed up in blood.

This clonotype has at least ten counts. No antigen is known for it. The chain combines TRBV20-1 with TRBJ2-5; D may be TRBD1 (5 bases). The material sequenced was blood. This sequence was found in a woman in her late teens or twenties with Graves' hyperthyroidism. The CDR3 protein is CSVLLLRREKTQYF. The CDR3, as DNA: TGCAGTGTCCTGCTCCTCCGCAGGGAAAAGACCCAGTACTTC.